The 19 T cell receptor beta chains below all came from one sample that was sequenced in a study of T cell clonality in common variable immunodeficiency. Clones were read by immunoSEQ multiplex PCR, and TCRdb kept only the in-frame ones, dropping some. The sample counts approximately 52,000 clones, none seen once; the ten largest own nearly 3.5%. The specimen was peripheral blood mononuclear cells. These receptors were taken from a person aged 18 to 70 in good health.

This clone was seen repeatedly, ten times or more. The sequenced fragment ends 3 residues before the CDR3 boundary, so the rest is inferred from the germline J gene. The V and J genes are TRBV28 and TRBJ1-4, with D possibly TRBD1 on 6 matching bases. The CDR3 totals 15 residues. V dropped 6 bases and J dropped 3 bases, with 14 bases sitting between them. Germline CDR1 reads MDHEN; CDR2 reads SYDVKM. The CDR3 spells CASRDSIWANEKLFF. The CDR3 DNA, read in part, is TGTGCCAGCAGGGACAGTATTTGGGCTAATGAAAAA.

This clone came up a few times. Relative to the germline gene, one junction end is altered; a read error may explain this. The CDR3 DNA, read in part, is TGTGCTAGCAGCCGACAGGAGAACACTGAA. Translated, it gives CASSRQENTE. The whole CDR3 protein is CASSRQENTEAFF. This chain joins TRBV7-7 and TRBJ1-1, with D possibly being TRBD1 (6 bases). The read terminates 3 residues ahead of where the CDR3 ends, so the germline J gene completes it. CDR3 size: 13 residues. Germline V gene lookup returns CDR1 SSHAT and CDR2 FNYEAQ (reference sequence).

This clone has a handful of counts. The read gets to within 3 residues of the CDR3 end, and the germline J gene fills in the rest. The V gene is TRBV20-1, the J gene TRBJ2-1, with TRBD1 matching 9 bases. The V and J ends lost 6 bases and 0 bases, in that order; junction bases with no gene match: 6. This CDR3 region has 15 residues. Germline-derived CDR1 and CDR2 are DFQATT and SNEGSKA (reference sequence). This CDR3 reads CSATGGHSSYNEQFF. The CDR3 DNA, read in part, is TGCAGTGCAACAGGGGGCCACAGCTCCTACAATGAG.

This clone has a count of ten or more. The read terminates 3 residues before the CDR3 end, so the remaining end is supplied by the germline J gene. The V gene is TRBV19, the J gene TRBJ2-5, with 7 nucleotides matching TRBD1. The J segment lost 4 bases and the V segment lost 6 bases, leaving 5 bases of the junction unmatched. Germline V gene lookup returns CDR1 LNHDA and CDR2 SQIVND (reference sequence). The CDR3 runs to 13 residues. Partial CDR3 DNA: TGTGCCAGTAGGAACCGGGACAGAGAGACC. Translating gives CASRNRDRET. The whole CDR3 protein is CASRNRDRETQYF. The whole variable domain, filled in from reference TRBV19 and TRBJ2-5, reads DGGITQSPKYLFRKEGQNVTLSCEQNLNHDAMYWYRQDPGQGLRLIYYSQIVNDFQKGDIAEGYSVSREKKESFPLTVTSAQKNPTAFYLCASRNRDRETQYFGPGTRLLVL.

This clone appeared many times. The read ends 3 residues shy of where the CDR3 ends; the end is completed using the germline J gene. This rearrangement joins TRBV19 to TRBJ1-1; 10 positions match TRBD1. Germline CDR1 and CDR2: LNHDA and SQIVND (reference sequence). This CDR3 contains 13 residues. The sequenced CDR3 bases are TGTGCCAGTAGTATTGGGGACAGGGGAGAA. It yields the protein CASSIGDRGE. The CDR3 in full is CASSIGDRGEAFF.

Ten or more counts support this clone. The read stops 3 residues short of the end of the CDR3; the missing end is completed from the germline J gene. The chain combines TRBV11-2 with TRBJ2-3, with 7 nucleotides matching TRBD1. V was pared by 6 bases and J by 6 bases, with 9 bases of the junction left unmatched. Germline lookup yields CDR1 SGHAT and CDR2 FQNNGV. This CDR3 region has 14 residues. The CDR3 here is CASRLGQLEDTQYF. The CDR3 bases that were read are TGTGCCAGCAGGTTGGGACAGCTAGAGGATACG.

This clone has a count of ten or more. The CDR3 goes on 3 residues after the read ends, and that part is filled in from the germline J gene. This chain joins TRBV7-8 and TRBJ2-1; 13 nucleotides align to TRBD2. The CDR3 covers 18 residues. Germline V gives CDR1 SGHVS, CDR2 FQNEAQ. Trimming cost V 4 bases and J 6 bases; bases outside gene matches: 12. CDR3 DNA, as far as it was read: TGTGCCAGCAGCTCCCGGACTAGCGGGAGAAGTGGGTCCAATGAG. This encodes CASSSRTSGRSGSNE. The whole CDR3 is CASSSRTSGRSGSNEQFF.

This clone was seen ten or more times. Read coverage stops 3 residues before the CDR3 terminus; the germline J gene supplies the remainder. This chain links TRBV2 with TRBJ2-3; no clear D gene. The V gene lost 2 bases and the J gene lost 4 bases, with 7 bases spanning the gap. The CDR3 runs 13 residues. Germline CDR1 SNHLY, CDR2 FYNNEI. Incomplete CDR3 DNA: TGTGCCAGCAGTGAACTGTCGGCAGATACG. As protein: CASSELSADT. Given in full, the CDR3 is CASSELSADTQYF.

This clone was detected ten times or more. The read falls 3 residues short of the CDR3 end, and the missing part is taken from the germline J gene. The J gene is TRBJ2-7, the V gene TRBV2, with TRBD2 matching 10 bases. The CDR3 spans 15 residues. Trimming at V came to 6 bases and at J to 3 bases, leaving 8 bases not matched to a gene. Germline CDR1 SNHLY, CDR2 FYNNEI. The DNA read from the CDR3 is TGTGCCAGCAGCGACGTAGCGGGAGGCTACTACGAG. Translated, it gives CASSDVAGGYYE. The CDR3 as a whole reads CASSDVAGGYYEQYF.

This clone was seen repeatedly, ten times or more. The sequenced fragment ends 3 residues before the CDR3 boundary, so the rest is inferred from the germline J gene. The chain employs TRBV19 and TRBJ1-5; TRBD1 agrees at 8 bases. The CDR3 runs to 16 residues. With 2 bases clipped from V and 6 bases from J, the junction kept 9 bases outside the gene matches. Germline CDR1 reads LNHDA; CDR2 reads SQIVND (reference sequence). The CDR3 sequence is CASSIRAGTGTQPQHF. CDR3 bases read: TGTGCCAGTAGTATAAGGGCGGGGACAGGAACTCAGCCC.

For this clone: The read ends 3 residues early relative to the CDR3; the germline J gene fills the gap. The chain is built from TRBV29-1 and TRBJ1-2, with D perhaps TRBD1 (6 bases). The CDR3 extends over 14 amino acids. V was clipped by 1 base and J by 5 bases, with 14 bases between them. Germline V CDR1 and CDR2: SQVTM, ANQGSEA. CDR3 sequence: CSVEGTGSTYGYTF. The covered CDR3 bases are TGCAGCGTTGAAGGTACAGGGTCCACATATGGC.

This clone was recorded many times. The read is 3 residues too short to cover the CDR3 end, so that end is filled in from the germline J gene. The V call is TRBV10-1, the J call TRBJ1-2; no reliable D call. The CDR3 consists of 12 residues. The germline V gene has CDR1 WNHNN and CDR2 SYGVQD (reference sequence). The germline V and J ends were trimmed by 3 bases and 4 bases, with 6 bases remaining between them. The CDR3 bases that were read are TGCGCCAGCAGTGAACAGTCCTATGGC. It is translated as CASSEQSYG. The whole CDR3 sequence is CASSEQSYGYTF.

This clone was seen at least ten times. The read falls 3 residues short of the CDR3 end, and the missing part is taken from the germline J gene. The J gene is TRBJ2-7, the V gene TRBV6-1; D may be TRBD2 (6 bases). CDR3 length: 16 amino acids. Germline V gene lookup returns CDR1 MNHNS and CDR2 SASEGT. The V end was cut by 2 bases, the J end by 3 bases, with 17 bases between. The CDR3 DNA, read in part, is TGTGCCAGCAGTGAATACGGTAGCGGCCCATTCTACGAG. This sequence encodes CASSEYGSGPFYE. Given in full, the CDR3 is CASSEYGSGPFYEQYF.

Note on this clone: Given a much more abundant clone one base away, this may be a read error. Other nucleotide sequences from this sample produce the same CDR3. Partial CDR3 DNA: TGTGCCAGCAGCATCCGGACTGGGACAGGCTCTGGAAACACG. The encoded protein is CASSIRTGTGSGNT. The CDR3 reads in full as CASSIRTGTGSGNTIYF. The chain uses TRBV7-8 and TRBJ1-3, with 8 nucleotides matching TRBD1. The read comes to an end 3 residues before the CDR3 does, leaving the germline J gene to fill in the end. The CDR3 spans 17 residues. From germline, CDR1 is SGHVS and CDR2 FQNEAQ.

This clone has ten or more counts. The read gets to within 3 residues of the CDR3 end, and the germline J gene fills in the rest. The chain has TRBV6-2 or TRBV6-3 and TRBJ1-5; 9 nucleotides line up with TRBD1. The length of the CDR3 is 15 residues. Trimming cost V 6 bases and J 4 bases; bases outside gene matches: 7. CDR1 is MNHEY, CDR2 SVGEGT, per germline. The CDR3 DNA, read in part, is TGTGCCAGCAGCCTACCGACAGGGGGGAATCAGCCC. This translates into CASSLPTGGNQP. The entire CDR3 reads CASSLPTGGNQPQHF.

This clone was recorded at least ten times. Read data end 3 residues before the CDR3 end; the end is taken from the germline J gene. This sequence joins TRBV4-2 and TRBJ2-7, with D possibly being TRBD1 or TRBD2 (5 bases each). Trimming took off 1 base at V and 1 base at J, with 17 bases between the two ends. The CDR3 has 17 amino acids. In germline, CDR1 is LGHNA, CDR2 YNFKEQ. The CDR3 region is CASSQGSFRGVSYEQYF. CDR3 DNA, as far as it was read: TGTGCCAGCAGCCAAGGATCGTTTAGAGGGGTGTCCTACGAG.

This clone was seen a few times. The covered CDR3 bases are TGTGCCAGTAATGTCGGTAGCACAGATACG. Translated, it gives CASNVGSTDT. The entire CDR3 protein reads CASNVGSTDTQYF. The V call is TRBV19, the J call TRBJ2-3; D not resolved. The read falls 3 residues short of the CDR3 end, and the missing part is taken from the germline J gene. Trimming removed 7 bases from V and 0 bases from J, with 8 bases in between. The CDR3 runs to 13 residues. The germline CDR1 and CDR2 sequences are LNHDA and SQIVND (reference sequence).

Points on this clone: The read ends 3 residues shy of where the CDR3 ends; the end is completed using the germline J gene. The V and J genes are TRBV11-2 and TRBJ1-1, with 9 nucleotides matching TRBD1. The germline CDR1 and CDR2 sequences are SGHAT and FQNNGV. This CDR3 comprises 14 residues. J lost 5 bases, V lost 4 bases, and 5 bases had no gene match. The CDR3 region is CASSSTGGWTEAFF. The covered CDR3 bases are TGTGCCAGCAGCTCTACAGGGGGCTGGACTGAA.

This clone was seen repeatedly, ten times or more. The CDR3 goes on 3 residues after the read ends, and that part is filled in from the germline J gene. V gene TRBV19 combines with J gene TRBJ2-3; D may be TRBD1 (5 bases). The CDR3 has 18 amino acids. V was cut by 1 base and J by 6 bases, with 23 bases left in between. Germline V lookup: CDR1 LNHDA, CDR2 SQIVND (reference sequence). CDR3 sequence reads: CASSIVTSRGRVADTQYF. The CDR3 bases that were read are TGTGCCAGTAGTATAGTAACTTCTCGAGGCAGGGTTGCGGATACG.